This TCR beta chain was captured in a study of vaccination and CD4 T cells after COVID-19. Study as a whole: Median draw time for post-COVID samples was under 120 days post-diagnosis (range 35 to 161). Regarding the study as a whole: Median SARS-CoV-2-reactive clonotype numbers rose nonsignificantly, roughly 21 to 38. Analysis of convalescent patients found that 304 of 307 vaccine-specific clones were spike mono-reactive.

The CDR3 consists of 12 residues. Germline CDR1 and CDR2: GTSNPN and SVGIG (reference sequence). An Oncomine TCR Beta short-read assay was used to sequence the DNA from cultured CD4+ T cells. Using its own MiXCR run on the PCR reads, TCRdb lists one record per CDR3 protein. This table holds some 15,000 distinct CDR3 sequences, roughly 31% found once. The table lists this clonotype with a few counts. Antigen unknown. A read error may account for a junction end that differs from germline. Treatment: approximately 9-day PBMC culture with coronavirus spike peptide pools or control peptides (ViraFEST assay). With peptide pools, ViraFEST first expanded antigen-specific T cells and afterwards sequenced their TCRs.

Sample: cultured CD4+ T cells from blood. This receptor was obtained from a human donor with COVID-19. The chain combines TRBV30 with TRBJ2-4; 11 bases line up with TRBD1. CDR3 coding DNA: TGTGCCTGGAGCCGGACAGGGGGCCCTCTACACTTC. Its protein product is CAWSRTGGPLHF.